This record looks at one TCR beta chain sequence and its context. Its target antigen remains unknown. Per-nucleotide qualities are absent, and no much larger clonotype sits a single base away. The germline V gene (reference sequence) yields SEHNR for CDR1 and FQNEAQ for CDR2. Reading from cysteine to valine, the CDR3 counts 14 amino acids. Only the CDR3 portion is preserved as DNA: 42 bases, with reading frame beginning at the first base. This sample is part of a study of T cell repertoires in cytomegalovirus infection (dated by TCRdb to between 2019 and 2020). Looking at the study overall: The peptide stimulations were aimed at well-studied HLA-B-restricted epitopes as well as recently identified HLA-C-restricted CMV epitopes, whose presentation resists viral immunomodulation. Donor HLA type was relevant to the analysis, as public TCR beta signatures indicated carriage of CMV infection together with the matching HLA type. Findings and caveats that apply to the study as a whole: In both this cohort and an independent cohort of 352 donors, the cumulative frequency of public TCR beta family members distinguished carriers of CMV infection plus the relevant HLA type. The ex vivo response was dominated by HLA-C-restricted CMV-specific TCR beta clonotypes, which also provided the single most frequent clonotype in two of eight donors.

Sample treatment or condition, as interpreted from the label and publication: in vitro stimulation with specific CMV peptide epitopes to enrich CMV-specific T cells. Sequencing instrument: Illumina HiSeq 1500. The public reads were reanalyzed by TCRdb: fastp trimming at Q25, MiXCR alignment, in-frame beta chains only. Rows merge per CDR3 protein into single entries with the most common DNA and genes. The sample table contains roughly 920,000 distinct CDR3 sequences; only one count was recorded for roughly 30% of them. The ten largest make up over 11% of the sample. The receptor was isolated from a human donor in good health (CMV status not recorded). Some clones in this sample may be carry-over from other donors' samples. The material was cultured CD8+ T cells from PBMCs, obtained from culture after CMV antigen stimulation. This chain joins TRBV7-9 to TRBJ2-7; the D gene is tentatively TRBD1 or TRBD2, each matching 6 bases. The DNA reads as follows: TGTGTCAGCAGCCCATCGGAGGGGGAATACGAGCAGTACGTC. It is translated as CVSSPSEGEYEQYV.